The 22 T cell receptor beta chains reported below all come from one sample, sequenced in a study of response to subunit inactivated influenza vaccine. In TCRdb, the RT-PCR reads were re-called with MiXCR into one record per CDR3 protein. The sample lists some 800,000 distinct CDR3 sequences; about 20% were seen once. The sequences come from PBMCs from blood, collected 4 to 6 days after vaccination. Every receptor here comes from a man in his fifties who received an inactivated influenza vaccine.

This chain links TRBV20-1 with TRBJ2-3, with 9 positions matching TRBD1. Germline V gives CDR1 DFQATT, CDR2 SNEGSKA (reference sequence). V shed 1 base, J shed 5 bases, and the junction held 1 base outside the gene matches. The CDR3 contains 13 residues. Here the CDR3 reads CSARGQGGDTQYF. The CDR3 nucleotides are TGCAGTGCTAGAGGACAGGGGGGAGATACGCAGTATTTT.

This clonotype was seen only a few times. The chain employs TRBV18 and TRBJ2-7, with D unclear. Germline lookup yields CDR1 KGHSH and CDR2 LQKENI. Trimming removed 2 bases from V and 0 bases from J, with 11 bases in between. The CDR3 is 15 amino acids. As DNA, the CDR3 is TGTGCCAGCTCACCAGTGGCGGTTGCCTCCTACGAGCAGTACTTC. Its protein is CASSPVAVASYEQYF. Complete variable domain (other parts from reference TRBV18 and TRBJ2-7): NAGVMQNPRHLVRRRGQEARLRCSPMKGHSHVYWYRQLPEEGLKFMVYLQKENIIDESGMPKERFSAEFPKEGPSILRIQQVVRGDSAAYFCASSPVAVASYEQYFGPGTRLTVT.

The V call is TRBV20-1, the J call TRBJ2-1; TRBD2 matches 8 bases. V was pared by 0 bases and J by 5 bases, with 9 bases of the junction left unmatched. CDR3 size: 16 residues. The V gene's germline CDR1 is DFQATT and CDR2 SNEGSKA (reference sequence). The CDR3 spells CSARDPQREWNNEQFF. For the CDR3, the DNA is TGCAGTGCTAGAGATCCCCAGCGGGAGTGGAACAATGAGCAGTTCTTC.

The V call is TRBV10-3, the J call TRBJ1-6; 9 bases are shared with TRBD1. The CDR3 loop spans 15 amino acids. CDR1 is ENHRY, CDR2 SYGVKD, per germline. The V segment lost 5 bases and the J segment 5 bases; nucleotides outside the gene matches: 4. In DNA, the CDR3 is TGTGCCATCAGTAAGGACAGGGGTGATAATTCACCCCTCCACTTT. This encodes CAISKDRGDNSPLHF.

The chain joins TRBV11-2 to TRBJ2-7; D may be TRBD2 (6 bases). Deletions cut 1 base from V and 9 bases from J, with 25 bases between. The CDR3 consists of 17 residues. CDR1 SGHAT and CDR2 FQNNGV come from the germline V gene. CDR3 DNA sequence: TGTGCCAGCAGCTTAGTCACTAGCCGGGGCCTCCGGCACGGGCAGTACTTC. Translating it yields CASSLVTSRGLRHGQYF.

This rearrangement joins TRBV7-9 to TRBJ2-5; D possibly corresponds to TRBD2 (6 bases). Trimming removed 2 bases from V and 5 bases from J, with 18 bases in between. CDR3 length: 16 amino acids. Germline CDR1 is SEHNR and CDR2 is FQNEAQ (reference sequence). The DNA for the CDR3 is TGTGCCAGCAGCTTAATAGTCGCGGGACCAGTGGAGACCCAGTACTTC. Translated, it gives CASSLIVAGPVETQYF.

Only a few counts were recorded for this clonotype. This chain links TRBV29-1 with TRBJ2-2, with 11 nucleotides matching TRBD1. The CDR3 has 14 amino acids. Per germline, CDR1 SQVTM and CDR2 ANQGSEA. J was trimmed by 4 bases and V by 6 bases; bases with no gene match: 4. CDR3 coding DNA: TGCAGCGTAGGACAGGGGGCGGGCACCGGGGAGCTGTTTTTT. Its protein is CSVGQGAGTGELFF.

This clonotype was recorded a few times. The chain links TRBV20-1 to TRBJ1-6; the D is unclear. With 4 bases removed from V and 2 bases from J, the gap between germline ends came to 12 bases. The germline V gene has CDR1 DFQATT and CDR2 SNEGSKA (reference sequence). The CDR3 sequence is 15 residues long. The DNA for the CDR3 is TGCAGTGCTACCGGACCAAGGACCTATAATTCACCCCTCCACTTT. Translation gives CSATGPRTYNSPLHF.

This chain connects TRBV7-3 to TRBJ2-1; 7 positions match TRBD2. CDR3 length: 15 amino acids. Germline values: CDR1 SGHTA, CDR2 FQGTGA. J gave up 5 bases and V 5 bases, and 9 bases lay outside the gene matches. The DNA for the CDR3 is TGTGCCAGCAGCGCCAGCGGGAACAGGAACAATGAGCAGTTCTTC. As protein: CASSASGNRNNEQFF.

This clonotype came up a few times. J is TRBJ2-1 and V is TRBV29-1; D not certain. This CDR3 is built from 15 residues. The germline V gene has CDR1 SQVTM and CDR2 ANQGSEA. V was trimmed by 3 bases and J by 2 bases, leaving 14 bases between them. The CDR3 here is CSVDGYYPTYNEQFF. CDR3 coding DNA: TGCAGCGTTGACGGATATTATCCAACCTACAATGAGCAGTTCTTC.

The chain couples TRBV11-2 to TRBJ2-1, with D possibly matching TRBD2 (6 bases). Germline V CDR1 and CDR2: SGHAT, FQNNGV. Trimming pared 2 bases from V and 10 bases from J, leaving 12 bases between. The CDR3 extends over 13 amino acids. The CDR3 spells CASSLYGGGEQFF. The CDR3 DNA follows: TGTGCCAGCAGCTTATACGGGGGAGGCGAGCAGTTCTTC.

V is TRBV5-4 and J is TRBJ2-7; TRBD1 matches 9 bases. Germline values: CDR1 SGHNT, CDR2 YYREEE (reference sequence). The CDR3 length is 15 residues. Unmatched junction bases numbered 6, after V lost 4 bases and J lost 1 base. The CDR3 protein is CASSPRTGVSYEQYF. CDR3 sequence (DNA): TGTGCCAGCAGCCCGCGGACAGGGGTATCCTACGAGCAGTACTTC.

This chain joins TRBV20-1 and TRBJ2-3, with TRBD2 matching over 7 bases. V was clipped by 0 bases and J by 0 bases; unmatched bases: 9. The germline V gene has CDR1 DFQATT and CDR2 SNEGSKA (reference sequence). The CDR3 covers 17 residues. For the CDR3, the DNA is TGCAGTGCTAGAGATCTGGAAGCGGGGCCCAGCACAGATACGCAGTATTTT. Translated, it gives CSARDLEAGPSTDTQYF.

The chain is built from TRBV6-1 and TRBJ2-1, with a tentative D call TRBD2 (5 bases). CDR3 length: 13 residues. CDR1 is MNHNS and CDR2 is SASEGT in the germline V gene. Trimming removed 4 bases at V and 7 bases at J, with 11 bases between. CDR3 in DNA: TGTGCCAGCAGTGCCCTCCGAGGGAATGAGCAGTTCTTC. This gives the protein CASSALRGNEQFF.

V and J are TRBV7-6 and TRBJ2-1, with 10 bases lining up with TRBD2. V lost 5 bases and J lost 2; bases outside the gene matches: 9. The CDR3 sequence is 17 residues long. The germline CDR1 and CDR2 sequences are SGHVS and FNYEAQ. The CDR3 coding sequence is TGTGCCAGCAGCCCCTCACCGGGACTAGCGACCTACAATGAGCAGTTCTTC. It specifies CASSPSPGLATYNEQFF.

The chain is built from TRBV9 and TRBJ1-1; D is possibly TRBD1 (6 bases). This CDR3 region has 15 residues. Trimming shortened V by 3 bases and J by 5 bases, and 17 bases separated the two germline ends. Germline-derived CDR1 and CDR2 are SGDLS and YYNGEE. CDR3 region: CASSASQGGETEAFF. CDR3 coding DNA: TGTGCCAGCAGCGCCTCACAGGGCGGGGAAACTGAAGCTTTCTTT.

This clonotype was found many times. The chain couples TRBV7-2 to TRBJ2-1; 10 nucleotides align to TRBD2. Trimming at V came to 2 bases and at J to 6 bases, leaving 4 bases not matched to a gene. This CDR3 is built from 15 residues. Per germline, CDR1 SGHTA and CDR2 FQGNSA. The CDR3 loop is CASSLSGRAFNEQFF. CDR3 DNA sequence: TGTGCCAGCAGCTTAAGCGGGAGGGCCTTCAATGAGCAGTTCTTC.

The chain uses TRBV6-5 and TRBJ2-3; D remains ambiguous. This CDR3 spans 13 amino acids. From germline, CDR1 is MNHEY and CDR2 SVGAGI. Trimming shortened V by 0 bases and J by 5 bases, and 6 bases separated the two germline ends. The CDR3 bases are TGTGCCAGCAGTTACTCGGTGCGAGATACGCAGTATTTT. Its protein product is CASSYSVRDTQYF.

This clonotype turned up a few times. The genes are TRBV12-3 or TRBV12-4 and TRBJ2-3, with 13 bases identical to TRBD2. Trimming took 7 bases from V and 1 from J; bases not matched to a gene: 5. The length of the CDR3 is 16 residues. CDR3 DNA sequence: TGTGCCAGCAAATTTGGACTAGCGGGGGGCACAGATACGCAGTATTTT. Translating gives CASKFGLAGGTDTQYF.

This clonotype came up a few times. The chain links TRBV5-6 to TRBJ2-1; the match to TRBD2 covers 8 bases. Germline V gives CDR1 SGHDT, CDR2 YYEEEE. V was pared by 3 bases and J by 0 bases, with 5 bases of the junction left unmatched. The CDR3 totals 16 residues. In nucleotides, the CDR3 is TGTGCCAGCAGCTCCCCAAGCGGGAGCTCCTACAATGAGCAGTTCTTC. Translating gives CASSSPSGSSYNEQFF.

This clonotype was counted many times. This rearrangement joins TRBV6-2 or TRBV6-3 to TRBJ2-5; D uncertain. The CDR3 spans 18 residues. The germline V and J ends were trimmed by 2 bases and 7 bases, with 26 bases remaining between them. Germline V gene lookup returns CDR1 MNHEY and CDR2 SVGEGT. The CDR3 sequence: CASSYSLLGDGRRVTQYF. Here the CDR3 DNA reads TGTGCCAGCAGTTACAGCTTGCTTGGCGACGGTCGACGAGTGACCCAGTACTTC.

The chain employs TRBV20-1 and TRBJ1-6; D gene ambiguous. V was cut by 2 bases and J by 12 bases, with 11 bases left in between. Germline CDR1 is DFQATT and CDR2 is SNEGSKA (reference sequence). The CDR3 has 12 residues. The CDR3 nucleotides are TGCAGTGCTAGAAGGACCGAGAGACCCCTCCACTTT. This sequence encodes CSARRTERPLHF.